This T cell receptor beta chain was recorded in a study of cytomegalovirus exposure and HLA in healthy donors. Study overall: Caucasian-associated ancestry cluster membership applied to less than 85% of around 400 genotyped donors.

60 Vbeta and 13 Jbeta primers were used in PCR. Measured with immunoSEQ multiplex PCR; TCRdb has only the in-frame clones, and not every one. The sample lists 150,000 to 160,000 clones, roughly 77% seen once, with 6% to 8.5% in the top ten. CDR1 is MRHNA, CDR2 SNTAGT, per germline. Trimming cost V 2 bases and J 3 bases; bases outside gene matches: 13. The CDR3 loop spans 17 amino acids. Sequencing was performed on PBMCs. The V gene is TRBV6-4, the J gene TRBJ2-7, with 7 bases that match TRBD2. The TCR originated in a man aged 30-40 years in good health and CMV-seropositive. In DNA form, the CDR3 reads TGTGCCAGCAGTGACCTACGGTGGCGGGAGACCTACTACGAGCAGTACTTC. Its protein product is CASSDLRWRETYYEQYF.